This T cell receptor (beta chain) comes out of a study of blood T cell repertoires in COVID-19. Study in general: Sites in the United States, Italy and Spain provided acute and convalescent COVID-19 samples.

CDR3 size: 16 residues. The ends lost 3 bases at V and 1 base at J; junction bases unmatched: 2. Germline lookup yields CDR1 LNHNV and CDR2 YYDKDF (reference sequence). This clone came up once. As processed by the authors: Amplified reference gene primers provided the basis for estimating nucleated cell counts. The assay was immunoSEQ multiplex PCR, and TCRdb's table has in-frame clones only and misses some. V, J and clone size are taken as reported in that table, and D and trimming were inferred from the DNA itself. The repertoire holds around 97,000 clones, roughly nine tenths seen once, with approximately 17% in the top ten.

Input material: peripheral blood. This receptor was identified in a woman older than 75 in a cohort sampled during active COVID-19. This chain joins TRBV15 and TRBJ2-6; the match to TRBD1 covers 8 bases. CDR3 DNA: TGTGCCACCAGCAGGACAGGGGCATCTGGGGCCAACGTCCTGACTTTC. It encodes CATSRTGASGANVLTF.